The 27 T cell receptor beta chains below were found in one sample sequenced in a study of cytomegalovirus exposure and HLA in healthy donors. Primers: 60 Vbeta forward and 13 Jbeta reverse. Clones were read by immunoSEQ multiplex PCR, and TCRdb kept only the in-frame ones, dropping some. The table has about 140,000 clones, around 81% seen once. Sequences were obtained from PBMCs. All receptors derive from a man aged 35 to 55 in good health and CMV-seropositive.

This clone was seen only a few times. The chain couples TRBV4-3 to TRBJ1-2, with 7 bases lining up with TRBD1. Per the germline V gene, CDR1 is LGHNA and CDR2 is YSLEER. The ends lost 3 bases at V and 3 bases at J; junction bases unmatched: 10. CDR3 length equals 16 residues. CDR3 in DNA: TGCGCCAGCAGCCAGCAAAGGGACAGCCGATACTATGGCTACACCTTC. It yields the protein CASSQQRDSRYYGYTF.

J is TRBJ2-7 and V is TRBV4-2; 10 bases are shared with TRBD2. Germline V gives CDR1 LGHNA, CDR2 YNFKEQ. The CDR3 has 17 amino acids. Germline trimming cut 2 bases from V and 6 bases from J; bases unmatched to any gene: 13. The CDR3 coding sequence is TGTGCCAGCAGCCAATTCCTCCCGGGACTAGCGACGGGCGAGCAGTACTTC. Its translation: CASSQFLPGLATGEQYF.

This chain's CDR3 is CASTLGGRETQYF. CDR3 DNA sequence: TGTGCCAGCACCCTTGGAGGCAGGGAGACCCAGTACTTC. The chain has TRBV6-6 and TRBJ2-5, with a tentative D call TRBD2 (5 bases). The V end was cut by 7 bases, the J end by 5 bases, with 14 bases between. The CDR3 spans 13 residues. The V gene's germline CDR1 is MNHNY and CDR2 SVGAGI (reference sequence).

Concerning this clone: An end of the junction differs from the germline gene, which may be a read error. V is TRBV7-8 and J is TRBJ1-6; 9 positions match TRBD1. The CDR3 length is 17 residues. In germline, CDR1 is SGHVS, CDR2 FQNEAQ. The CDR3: CASSPRTGAKYNSPLHF. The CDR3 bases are TGTGCCAGCAGCCCTAGGACAGGGGCCAAATATAATTCCCCCCTCCACTTT. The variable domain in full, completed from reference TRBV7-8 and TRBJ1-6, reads GAGVSQSPRYKVAKRGQDVALRCDPISGHVSLFWYQQALGQGPEFLTYFQNEAQLDKSGLPSDRFFAERPEGSVSTLKIQRTQQEDSAVYLCASSPRTGAKYNSPLHFGNGTRLTVT.

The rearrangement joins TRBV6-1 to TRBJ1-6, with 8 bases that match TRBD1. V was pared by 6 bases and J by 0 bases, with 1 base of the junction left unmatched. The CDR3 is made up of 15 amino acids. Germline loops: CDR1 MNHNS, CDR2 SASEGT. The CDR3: CASRDRGSYNSPLHF. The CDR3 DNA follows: TGTGCCAGCAGAGACAGGGGCTCCTATAATTCACCCCTCCACTTT.

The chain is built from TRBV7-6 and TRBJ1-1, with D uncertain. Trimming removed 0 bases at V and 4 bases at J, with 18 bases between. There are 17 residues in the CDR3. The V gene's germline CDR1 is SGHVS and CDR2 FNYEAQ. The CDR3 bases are TGTGCCAGCAGCTTAGCGCTAGGGCAGGACTTTCCCACTGAAGCTTTCTTT. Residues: CASSLALGQDFPTEAFF. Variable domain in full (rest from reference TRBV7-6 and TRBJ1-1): GAGVSQSPRYKVTKRGQDVALRCDPISGHVSLYWYRQALGQGPEFLTYFNYEAQQDKSGLPNDRFSAERPEGSISTLTIQRTEQRDSAMYRCASSLALGQDFPTEAFFGQGTRLTVV.

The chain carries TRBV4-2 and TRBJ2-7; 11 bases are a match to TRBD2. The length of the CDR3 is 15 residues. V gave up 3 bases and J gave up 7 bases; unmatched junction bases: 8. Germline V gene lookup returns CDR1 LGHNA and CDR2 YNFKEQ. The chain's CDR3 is CASSQGLAEPGEQYF. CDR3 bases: TGTGCCAGCAGCCAGGGACTAGCGGAGCCCGGGGAGCAGTACTTC.

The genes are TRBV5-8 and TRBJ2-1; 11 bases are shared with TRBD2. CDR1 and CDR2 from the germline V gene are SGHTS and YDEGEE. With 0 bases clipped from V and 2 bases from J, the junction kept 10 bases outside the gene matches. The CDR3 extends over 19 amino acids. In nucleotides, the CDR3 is TGTGCCAGCAGCTTGGCCGGGACTAGCGGATCCCCTGCCTACAATGAGCAGTTCTTC. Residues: CASSLAGTSGSPAYNEQFF.

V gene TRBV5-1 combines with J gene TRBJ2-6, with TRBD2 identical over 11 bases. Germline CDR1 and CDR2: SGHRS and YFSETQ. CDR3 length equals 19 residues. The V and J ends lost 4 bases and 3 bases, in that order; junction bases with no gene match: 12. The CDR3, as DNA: TGCGCCAGCAGCCCCGCGGTTAGCGGGGGGGCTTATGGGGCCAACGTCCTGACTTTC. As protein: CASSPAVSGGAYGANVLTF.

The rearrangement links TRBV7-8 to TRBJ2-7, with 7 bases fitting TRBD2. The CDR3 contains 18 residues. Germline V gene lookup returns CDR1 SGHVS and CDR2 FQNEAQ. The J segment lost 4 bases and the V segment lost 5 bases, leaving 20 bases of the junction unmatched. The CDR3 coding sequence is TGTGCCAGCAGCCCCGGGGGACCTCGCCTAGCGGACATATACGAGCAGTACTTC. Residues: CASSPGGPRLADIYEQYF.

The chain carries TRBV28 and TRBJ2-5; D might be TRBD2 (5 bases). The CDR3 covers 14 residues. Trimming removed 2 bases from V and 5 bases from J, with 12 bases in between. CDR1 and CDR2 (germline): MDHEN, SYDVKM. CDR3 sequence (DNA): TGTGCCAGCAGTTTACCGCAATTAGCGGAGACCCAGTACTTC. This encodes CASSLPQLAETQYF. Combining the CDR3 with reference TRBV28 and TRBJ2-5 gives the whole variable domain DVKVTQSSRYLVKRTGEKVFLECVQDMDHENMFWYRQDPGLGLRLIYFSYDVKMKEKGDIPEGYSVSREKKERFSLILESASTNQTSMYLCASSLPQLAETQYFGPGTRLLVL.

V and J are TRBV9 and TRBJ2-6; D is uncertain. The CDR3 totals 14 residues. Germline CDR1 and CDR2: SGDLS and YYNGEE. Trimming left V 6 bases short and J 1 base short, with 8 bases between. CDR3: CASTTSSGANVLTF. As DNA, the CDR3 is TGTGCCAGCACGACTTCTTCTGGGGCCAACGTCCTGACTTTC.

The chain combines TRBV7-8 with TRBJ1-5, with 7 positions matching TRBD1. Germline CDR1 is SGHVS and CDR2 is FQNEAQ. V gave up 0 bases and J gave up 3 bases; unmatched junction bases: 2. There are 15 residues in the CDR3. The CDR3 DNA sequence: TGTGCCAGCAGCTTAGCCGGGACAGCCAATCAGCCCCAGCATTTT. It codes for CASSLAGTANQPQHF.

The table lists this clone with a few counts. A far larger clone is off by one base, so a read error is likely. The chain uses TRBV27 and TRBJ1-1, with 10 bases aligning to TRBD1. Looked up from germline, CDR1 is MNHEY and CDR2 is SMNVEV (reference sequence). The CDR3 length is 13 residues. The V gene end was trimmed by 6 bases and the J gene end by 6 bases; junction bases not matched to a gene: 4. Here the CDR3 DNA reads TGTGCCAGCAGCACGACAGGGGGCGCTGAAGCTTTCTTT. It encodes CASSTTGGAEAFF.

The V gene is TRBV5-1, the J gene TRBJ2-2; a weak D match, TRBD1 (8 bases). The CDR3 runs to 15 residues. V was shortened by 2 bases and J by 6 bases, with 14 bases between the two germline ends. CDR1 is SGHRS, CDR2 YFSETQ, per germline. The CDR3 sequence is CASSLRQGRAGELFF. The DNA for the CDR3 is TGCGCCAGCAGCTTACGACAGGGGAGGGCCGGGGAGCTGTTTTTT.

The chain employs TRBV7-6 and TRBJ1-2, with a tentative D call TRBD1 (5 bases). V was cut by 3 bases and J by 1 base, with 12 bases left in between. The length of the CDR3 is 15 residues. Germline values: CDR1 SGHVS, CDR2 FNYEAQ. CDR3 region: CASSLEGFGNYGYTF. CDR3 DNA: TGTGCCAGCAGCTTGGAGGGGTTTGGTAACTATGGCTACACCTTC.

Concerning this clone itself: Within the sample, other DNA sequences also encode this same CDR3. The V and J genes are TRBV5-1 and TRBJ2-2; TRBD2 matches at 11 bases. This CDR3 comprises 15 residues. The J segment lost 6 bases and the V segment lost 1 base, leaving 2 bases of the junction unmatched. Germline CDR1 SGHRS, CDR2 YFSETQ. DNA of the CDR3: TGCGCCAGCAGCTTGACTAGCGGGAGCCCCGGGGAGCTGTTTTTT. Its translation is CASSLTSGSPGELFF. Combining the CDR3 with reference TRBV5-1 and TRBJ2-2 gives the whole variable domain KAGVTQTPRYLIKTRGQQVTLSCSPISGHRSVSWYQQTPGQGLQFLFEYFSETQRNKGNFPGRFSGRQFSNSRSEMNVSTLELGDSALYLCASSLTSGSPGELFFGEGSRLTVL.

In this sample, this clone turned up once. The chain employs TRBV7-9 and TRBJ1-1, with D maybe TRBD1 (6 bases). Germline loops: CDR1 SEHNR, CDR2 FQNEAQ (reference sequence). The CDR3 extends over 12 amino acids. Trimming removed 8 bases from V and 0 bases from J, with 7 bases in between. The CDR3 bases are TGTGCCAGCGGGGGCATGAACACTGAAGCTTTCTTT. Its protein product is CASGGMNTEAFF.

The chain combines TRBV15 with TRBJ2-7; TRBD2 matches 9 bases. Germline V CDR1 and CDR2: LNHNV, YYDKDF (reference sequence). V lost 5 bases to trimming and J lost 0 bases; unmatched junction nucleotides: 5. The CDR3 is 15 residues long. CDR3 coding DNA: TGTGCCACCAGCCGCCTTAGCGGGAGCTCCTACGAGCAGTACTTC. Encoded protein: CATSRLSGSSYEQYF.

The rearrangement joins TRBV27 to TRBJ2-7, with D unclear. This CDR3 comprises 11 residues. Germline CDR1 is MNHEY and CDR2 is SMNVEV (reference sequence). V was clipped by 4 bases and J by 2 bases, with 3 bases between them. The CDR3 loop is CASSSTYEQYF. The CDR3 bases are TGTGCCAGCAGTTCCACCTACGAGCAGTACTTC.

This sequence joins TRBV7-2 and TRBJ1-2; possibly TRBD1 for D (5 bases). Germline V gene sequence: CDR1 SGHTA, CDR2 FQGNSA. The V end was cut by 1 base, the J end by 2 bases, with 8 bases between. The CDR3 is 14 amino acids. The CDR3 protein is CASSLGQGNYGYTF. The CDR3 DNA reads TGTGCCAGCAGCTTAGGTCAGGGAAACTATGGCTACACCTTC. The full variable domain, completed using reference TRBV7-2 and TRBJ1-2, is GAGVSQSPSNKVTEKGKDVELRCDPISGHTALYWYRQSLGQGLEFLIYFQGNSAPDKSGLPSDRFSAERTGGSVSTLTIQRTQQEDSAVYLCASSLGQGNYGYTFGSGTRLTVV.

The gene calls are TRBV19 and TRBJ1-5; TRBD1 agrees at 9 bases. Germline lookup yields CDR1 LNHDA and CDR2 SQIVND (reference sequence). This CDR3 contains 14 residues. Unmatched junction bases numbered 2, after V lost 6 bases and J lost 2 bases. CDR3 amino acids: CASRDRGRNQPQHF. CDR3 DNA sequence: TGTGCCAGTAGGGACAGGGGACGCAATCAGCCCCAGCATTTT.

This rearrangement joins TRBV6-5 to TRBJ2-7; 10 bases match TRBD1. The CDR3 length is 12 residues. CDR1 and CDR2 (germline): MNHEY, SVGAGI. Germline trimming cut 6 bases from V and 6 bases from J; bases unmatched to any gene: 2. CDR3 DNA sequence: TGTGCCAGCAGAAGGACAGGGGGCGAGCAGTACTTC. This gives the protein CASRRTGGEQYF.

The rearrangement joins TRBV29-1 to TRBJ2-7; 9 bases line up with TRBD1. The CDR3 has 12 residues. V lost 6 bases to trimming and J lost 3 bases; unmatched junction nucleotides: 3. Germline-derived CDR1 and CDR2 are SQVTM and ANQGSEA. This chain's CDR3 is CSVGTGIYEQYF. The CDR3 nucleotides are TGCAGCGTAGGGACAGGGATCTACGAGCAGTACTTC.

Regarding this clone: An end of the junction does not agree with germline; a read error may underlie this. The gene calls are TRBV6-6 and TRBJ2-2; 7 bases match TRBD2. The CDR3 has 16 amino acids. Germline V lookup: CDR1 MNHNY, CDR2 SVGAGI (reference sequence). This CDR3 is CASRYWAGELTGELFF. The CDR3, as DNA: TGTGCCAGCCGTTACTGGGCGGGGGAACTAACCGGGGAGCTGTTTTTT.

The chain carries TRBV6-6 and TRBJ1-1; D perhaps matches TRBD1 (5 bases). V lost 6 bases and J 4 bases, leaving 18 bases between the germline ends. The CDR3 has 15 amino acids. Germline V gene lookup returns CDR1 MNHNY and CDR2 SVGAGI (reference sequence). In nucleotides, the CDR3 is TGTGCCAGCAGCTTGGGGGGGTTCTCGGGCACTGAAGCTTTCTTT. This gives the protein CASSLGGFSGTEAFF.

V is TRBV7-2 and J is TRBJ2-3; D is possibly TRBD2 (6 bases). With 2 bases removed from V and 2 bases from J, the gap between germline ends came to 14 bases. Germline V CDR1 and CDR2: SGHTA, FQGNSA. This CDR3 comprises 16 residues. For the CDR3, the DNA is TGTGCCAGCAGCTTAAGCGTAGGGACTCCCACAGATACGCAGTATTTT. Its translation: CASSLSVGTPTDTQYF.